The 5 T cell receptor beta chains below come from one sample, sequenced in a study of T cell changes during pregnancy in multiple sclerosis. TCRdb's table, derived via immunoSEQ multiplex PCR, lists solely in-frame clones and lacks some. The table lists some 49,000 clones, roughly 94% of them singletons. Specimen: CD8+ T cells from peripheral blood mononuclear cells, collected in the first trimester of pregnancy. The receptors originated from a female donor with multiple sclerosis, enrolled in a pregnancy study.

Only one count was recorded for this clone. V is TRBV27 and J is TRBJ1-1; 7 bases line up with TRBD1. V shed 3 bases and J 4 bases; nucleotides not matched to a gene: 2. The V gene's germline CDR1 is MNHEY and CDR2 SMNVEV (reference sequence). The CDR3 has 13 amino acids. The CDR3 sequence: CASSFGDSTEAFF. Here the CDR3 DNA reads TGTGCCAGCAGTTTTGGGGACAGCACTGAAGCTTTCTTT.

CDR3 protein: CASGVAGGFYEQYF. CDR3 coding DNA: TGTGCCAGCGGAGTTGCAGGGGGGTTCTACGAGCAGTACTTC. This chain links TRBV27 with TRBJ2-7; D is perhaps TRBD1 (7 bases). The CDR3 loop spans 14 amino acids. The V end lost 8 bases, the J end lost 3 bases, and 17 bases lay between the germline ends. Looked up from germline, CDR1 is MNHEY and CDR2 is SMNVEV (reference sequence).

The J gene is TRBJ2-7, the V gene TRBV7-9, with 8 bases identical to TRBD1. J was trimmed by 9 bases and V by 4 bases; bases with no gene match: 11. CDR1 and CDR2 (germline): SEHNR, FQNEAQ (reference sequence). The CDR3 is 14 residues long. CDR3 in amino acids: CASSSQGVPTVQYF. In DNA form, the CDR3 reads TGTGCCAGCAGCTCACAGGGGGTCCCTACAGTGCAGTACTTC.

The rearrangement uses TRBV14 and TRBJ2-5; 9 bases map to TRBD2. The length of the CDR3 is 16 residues. CDR1 is SGHDN, CDR2 FVKESK, per germline. The V segment lost 0 bases and the J segment 4 bases; nucleotides outside the gene matches: 6. The CDR3 sequence is CASSQDRLAGIETQYF. The DNA for the CDR3 is TGTGCCAGCAGCCAAGATCGCCTAGCGGGAATAGAGACCCAGTACTTC.

CDR3 protein: CASSIDRQGLNYGYTF. CDR3 sequence (DNA): TGTGCCAGTAGTATAGATAGGCAGGGATTGAACTATGGCTACACCTTC. The chain carries TRBV19 and TRBJ1-2, with D perhaps TRBD1 (5 bases). V lost 0 bases, J lost 2 bases, and 13 bases lay in between. CDR3 length: 16 residues. Germline loops: CDR1 LNHDA, CDR2 SQIVND (reference sequence).